This T cell receptor (beta chain) was profiled in a study of blood T cells in healthy people across ages. General study results and limits: Unsorted PBMCs blocked a conclusive comparison of naive and antigen-experienced cells.

The use of a sample-barcoded 5' primer and a J-beta primer mix characterized a second PCR of roughly 6 to 12 cycles. TCRdb itself ran the 5' RACE reads through MiXCR, one entry per CDR3 protein. The sample holds around 600,000 distinct CDR3 sequences, 45% to 55% seen once. V dropped 0 bases and J dropped 5 bases, with 2 bases sitting between them. CDR1 and CDR2 from the germline V gene are MNHEY and SVGAGI. The CDR3 spans 11 residues. This clonotype was picked up many times. Its matching antigen is unknown. The chain couples TRBV6-5 to TRBJ2-7; D is uncertain. Sample: blood. This sequence was found in a man aged 80 or over in good health. CDR3 loop: CASSYSHEQYF. CDR3 bases: TGTGCCAGCAGTTACTCGCACGAGCAGTACTTC.